These 11 T cell receptor beta chains originate from one sample sequenced in a study of neoadjuvant nivolumab and ipilimumab in lung cancer. Profiling relied on immunoSEQ multiplex PCR, and the TCRdb table lists in-frame clones only, not all of them. The sample carries around 30,000 clones, about 83% recorded once. Sequenced here: tumor tissue, sampled after neoadjuvant nivolumab, alone or with ipilimumab, at or shortly before surgery. Source of these receptors: an adult with non-small cell lung cancer.

This chain joins TRBV6-1 and TRBJ1-1; no definite D call. Germline V lookup: CDR1 MNHNS, CDR2 SASEGT. The CDR3 contains 14 residues. V lost 1 base, J lost 1 base, and 7 bases lay in between. CDR3: CASSEGWGNTEAFF. The CDR3, as DNA: TGTGCCAGCAGTGAAGGCTGGGGGAACACTGAAGCTTTCTTT.

The rearrangement joins TRBV27 to TRBJ2-1, with 9 bases aligning to TRBD1. The CDR3 has 18 amino acids. V shed 5 bases, J shed 4 bases, and the junction held 15 bases outside the gene matches. Germline V gene lookup returns CDR1 MNHEY and CDR2 SMNVEV (reference sequence). DNA for the CDR3: TGTGCCAGCAGTATATTGACAGGGGGTCGTACCCTTTACAATGAGCAGTTCTTC. Amino acid sequence: CASSILTGGRTLYNEQFF.

The gene calls are TRBV4-2 and TRBJ2-3; D is ambiguous. The CDR3 extends over 12 amino acids. Trimming took off 0 bases at V and 7 bases at J, with 5 bases between the two ends. Germline V CDR1 and CDR2: LGHNA, YNFKEQ. The CDR3: CASSQDLNTQYF. CDR3 DNA sequence: TGTGCCAGCAGCCAAGATCTAAATACGCAGTATTTT.

This rearrangement joins TRBV28 to TRBJ2-7; no clear D. Trimming took 4 bases from V and 5 from J, leaving 9 bases between them. The CDR3 contains 12 residues. The V gene's germline CDR1 is MDHEN and CDR2 SYDVKM. The chain's CDR3 is CASSWPADEQYF. CDR3 DNA sequence: TGTGCCAGCAGTTGGCCCGCGGACGAGCAGTACTTC.

The J gene is TRBJ2-3, the V gene TRBV27; D gene uncertain. The germline V gene encodes CDR1 MNHEY and CDR2 SMNVEV (reference sequence). Trimming stripped 8 bases from V and 4 bases from J, with 10 bases between. This CDR3 spans 12 amino acids. CDR3 sequence (DNA): TGTGCCAGCTACACTATACCAGATACGCAGTATTTT. Translated: CASYTIPDTQYF.

The chain carries TRBV4-2 and TRBJ2-3; 12 bases are a match to TRBD2. The V segment lost 6 bases and the J segment 4 bases; nucleotides outside the gene matches: 14. CDR3 length: 18 residues. Germline CDR1 reads LGHNA; CDR2 reads YNFKEQ. The CDR3 reads CASRKGLAGGRGSDTQYF. For the CDR3, the DNA is TGTGCCAGCAGAAAGGGGCTAGCGGGGGGGCGAGGTTCAGATACGCAGTATTTT.

The J gene is TRBJ1-4, the V gene TRBV30; 9 nucleotides agree with TRBD1. Germline CDR1 and CDR2: GTSNPN and SVGIG (reference sequence). Trimming removed 5 bases from V and 7 bases from J; junction bases left unmatched: 5. The CDR3 consists of 13 residues. The CDR3 loop is CAWGTGGIEKLFF. The CDR3 nucleotides read TGTGCCTGGGGTACAGGGGGCATTGAAAAACTGTTTTTT.

V usage is TRBV7-9 and J usage is TRBJ2-5; D is unclear. Germline CDR1 SEHNR, CDR2 FQNEAQ (reference sequence). The ends were cut back, 1 base at V and 5 bases at J, with 5 bases in the middle. CDR3 length equals 12 residues. CDR3 protein: CASSLVSETQYF. The CDR3 DNA reads as TGTGCCAGCAGCTTAGTCAGTGAGACCCAGTACTTC.

The chain employs TRBV30 and TRBJ2-5; 13 nucleotides align to TRBD2. The trim removed 2 bases at V and 5 bases at J, leaving 5 bases unmatched. The CDR3 is 15 amino acids. Germline V CDR1 and CDR2: GTSNPN, SVGIG (reference sequence). The CDR3 region has the DNA TGTGCCTGGAGTACTGGGACTAGCGGGAAGGAGACCCAGTACTTC. This sequence encodes CAWSTGTSGKETQYF.

The chain has TRBV10-3 and TRBJ1-4; 8 bases agree with TRBD1. Germline V gene lookup returns CDR1 ENHRY and CDR2 SYGVKD. The CDR3 runs 14 residues. V trimming: 6 bases; J trimming: 8 bases; junction bases outside the gene matches: 8. CDR3 sequence (DNA): TGTGCCATCAGGGACGGACAGGGTGGGGAAAAACTGTTTTTT. This sequence encodes CAIRDGQGGEKLFF.

This sequence joins TRBV7-2 and TRBJ1-4; D may be TRBD1 (5 bases). The CDR3 totals 16 residues. Germline-derived CDR1 and CDR2 are SGHTA and FQGNSA. V lost 0 bases, J lost 0 bases, and 8 bases lay in between. CDR3 loop: CASSLALGATNEKLFF. The CDR3 DNA reads TGTGCCAGCAGCTTAGCGCTGGGGGCAACTAATGAAAAACTGTTTTTT.